This T cell receptor beta chain was recorded in a study of T cell responses to AZD1222 COVID-19 vaccine (dated by TCRdb to the early 2020s). With respect to the entire study: TCR sequencing was performed for 230 to 250 trial participants, of whom roughly 200 were given two doses of AZD1222 and around 26 were given two doses of MenACWY control vaccine. Trial participants were enrolled into age subgroups of 18-55, 56-69 and 70-plus years, which contained approximately 150, 28 and 58 TCR-sequenced participants, respectively. Study-wide findings and limitations: Most participants were white British and females outnumbered males, and the authors suggested that clonal diversity may have been underestimated. A significant rise in spike-specific TCR breadth and depth was observed after two AZD1222 doses relative to day 0 and relative to MenACWY recipients. Nearly half of unique spike-specific TCRs reportedly recognized epitopes outside regions mutated in the B.1.351 and B.1.1.7 variants. The 56-69-year group was small, and its depth increase did not reach significance, likely because of low power. CD4 TCRs associated with the vaccine covered the entire spike protein, and the dominant responses were in regions 160-218 and 743-854. Because no day 14 peak-response samples were available, repertoires were characterized only after the peak T cell response. Conclusions about previously exposed vaccinees are limited because only five or six AZD1222 recipients were SARS-CoV-2 seropositive at baseline.

The CDR3 regions of human TCRbeta chains were analyzed by immunosequencing. The study's processing was this. Repertoire TCRs were checked for matches against a reference library of SARS-CoV-2-specific TCRs that had been generated using the MIRA antigen-specificity platform. Breadth was defined as the fraction of unique TCRs that were SARS-CoV-2-associated. Depth was defined as the fraction of total T cells that were SARS-CoV-2-associated. Using the MIRA data, each spike-specific TCR was assigned both to the spike region to which the TCR was reactive and to a CD4 or CD8 class. Log10-transformed breadth and depth values were compared by one-way ANOVA with Sidak's multiple comparisons tests. TCRdb provides this immuneACCESS table in a form limited to in-frame rearrangements. Some clones are lacking; in checked studies, under half of them reflect an unresolved V gene, and why the rest are absent is not known. V and J calls and clone size are those listed in that table; D and trimming were worked out from the DNA. The sample table records 120,000 to 150,000 clones; about 86% of these occur just once. The top ten hold roughly 5.1% of the sample.

V loses 5 bases at its end and J loses 4 bases; junction bases beyond the gene matches: 5. Per the germline V gene, SQVTM is the CDR1 and ANQGSEA is the CDR2. The CDR3 starts with the cysteine, ends with the phenylalanine, and has 14 residues. Here the CDR3 DNA is all that survives: 42 bases in frame from base 1. The time point tag for this specimen amounts to: about 28 days (+/-7) after the second vaccine dose. AZD1222 recipients given second doses at about 4 weeks or at about 12 weeks were pooled, since spike-specific TCR depth and breadth were not found to differ between the two schedules. Vaccinee samples were obtained from the UK trials COV001 and COV002, which included a single-blind randomized controlled phase 2/3 trial of AZD1222 (ChAdOx1 nCoV-19) in healthy adults. For TCRbeta chain sequencing, PBMC samples were collected from trial participants at day 0 and at day 28 after the second dose.

This clone was observed a single time. Its cognate antigen has yet to be identified. No much larger clone is present one base from it, and per-base qualities are unavailable. Sequences were derived from peripheral blood, sampled 28 days after the second AZD1222 dose. The chain is made from TRBV29-1 and TRBJ1-5, and 10 bases in between align with TRBD1. The TCR comes from an adult who received the AZD1222 COVID-19 vaccine. The nucleotide sequence is given as TGCAGCGTTCAGGACAGGGGGGAGAATCAGCCCCAGCATTTT. This translates into CSVQDRGENQPQHF.